This T cell receptor beta chain was identified during a study of T cell repertoires in cytomegalovirus infection. Turning to the study itself: From public TCR beta signatures came an indication of both CMV infection and matching HLA type.

The study's findings and limits: In two of eight donors, the top clonotype was HLA-C-restricted CMV-specific.

TCRdb re-derived calls from the reads in MiXCR, one entry per CDR3 protein. The table has a few hundred thousand distinct CDR3 sequences, under 45% seen once. On this clonotype: The antigen remains unidentified.

CDR1 is SGHVT, CDR2 SQSDAQ, per germline. CDR3 length: 14 amino acids. Trimming stripped 3 bases from V and 2 bases from J, with 8 bases between. The receptor's source is a human donor in good health (CMV status not recorded). Some clones in this sample may be carry-over from other donors' samples. Source: cultured PBMCs, taken from culture after CMV antigen stimulation. V is TRBV7-4 and J is TRBJ2-1; no reliable D call. The CDR3 loop is CASSFASTYNEQFF. The CDR3 DNA reads as TGTGCCAGCAGCTTCGCCAGCACCTACAATGAGCAGTTCTTC. Filled out from reference TRBV7-4 and TRBJ2-1, the complete variable domain reads GAGVSQSPRYKVAKRGRDVALRCDSISGHVTLYWYRQTLGQGSEVLTYSQSDAQRDKSGRPSGRFSAERPERSVSTLKIQRTEQGDSAVYLCASSFASTYNEQFFGPGTRLTVL.